This T cell receptor beta chain was found in a study of shared clonotypes between healthy human individuals. Overall study results and limits: Larger estimated richness was generally seen in naive subsets than in memory subsets.

Each sample came from a Caucasian adult donor living in Nashville, Tennessee. CD45RA+ naive and CD45RA-negative memory subsets were separated from CD4+ cells. TCRdb's table, derived via immunoSEQ multiplex PCR, lists solely in-frame clones and lacks some. The sample holds 2,500,000 or so clones, 90% to 95% seen once. As regards this clone: Its antigen remains unidentified.

CDR3 length: 17 amino acids. Losses at the gene ends were 4 bases for V and 7 bases for J; bases not matched to a gene: 16. Germline V gene lookup returns CDR1 SGDLS and CDR2 YYNGEE. This sequence was found in a man between 18 and 29 years old in good health. Some clones in this sample may be carry-over from other donors' samples. The rearrangement joins TRBV9 to TRBJ2-2; 7 positions match TRBD1. Sequencing was done on a sample of naive CD4+ T cells from PBMCs. Subset noted: CD45RA+ positively selected. CDR3 residues: CASSPRQGQGLGGELFF. The DNA for the CDR3 is TGTGCCAGCAGCCCCCGACAGGGACAAGGGCTGGGCGGGGAGCTGTTTTTT.